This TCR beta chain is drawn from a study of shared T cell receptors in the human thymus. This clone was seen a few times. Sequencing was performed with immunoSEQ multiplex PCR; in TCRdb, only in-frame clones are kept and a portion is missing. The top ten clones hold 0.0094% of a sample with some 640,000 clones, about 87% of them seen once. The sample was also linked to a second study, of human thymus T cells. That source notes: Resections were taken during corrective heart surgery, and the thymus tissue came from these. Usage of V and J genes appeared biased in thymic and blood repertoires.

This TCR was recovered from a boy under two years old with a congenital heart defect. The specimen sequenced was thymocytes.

The CDR3 sequence is CASSITAGANVLTF. CDR3 in DNA: TGTGCCAGTAGTATCACAGCTGGGGCCAACGTCCTGACTTTC. This chain links TRBV19 with TRBJ2-6; no reliable D call. Germline loops: CDR1 LNHDA, CDR2 SQIVND (reference sequence). The CDR3 covers 14 residues. The V end lost 3 bases, the J end lost 2 bases, and 5 bases lay between the germline ends. The complete variable domain, with remaining parts taken from reference TRBV19 and TRBJ2-6, reads DGGITQSPKYLFRKEGQNVTLSCEQNLNHDAMYWYRQDPGQGLRLIYYSQIVNDFQKGDIAEGYSVSREKKESFPLTVTSAQKNPTAFYLCASSITAGANVLTFGAGSRLTVL.